The 2 T cell receptor beta chains presented below share a single source sample, sequenced in a study of T cells in localized non-small cell lung cancer. Assay used: immunoSEQ multiplex PCR; TCRdb lists only in-frame clones, some missing. This sample carries about 40,000 clones, 80% to 85% of them seen once, and the ten largest clones take under 8%. The sample here was peripheral blood mononuclear cells, taken before any cancer treatment. Receptors originate from a male donor at least 60 years old with stage II lung adenocarcinoma.

This clone was detected only a few times. J is TRBJ2-7 and V is TRBV27, with D possibly matching TRBD1 (5 bases). CDR1 is MNHEY, CDR2 SMNVEV, per germline (reference sequence). The CDR3 contains 13 residues. V lost 6 bases and J lost 5, with 14 bases in between. The CDR3 loop is CASRVYQGDEQYF. The CDR3 DNA follows: TGTGCCAGCAGAGTATACCAGGGCGACGAGCAGTACTTC.

This clone was seen just once. Other nucleotide sequences in the sample specify the same CDR3. The rearrangement links TRBV11-2 to TRBJ2-7, with 10 bases matching TRBD1. CDR3 length: 15 residues. Germline lookup yields CDR1 SGHAT and CDR2 FQNNGV. V shed 3 bases and J 1 base; nucleotides not matched to a gene: 3. The CDR3 nucleotides read TGTGCCAGCAGCTTGTTGGGACAGGGGTCCTACGAGCAGTACTTC. It translates to CASSLLGQGSYEQYF. The variable domain in full, completed from reference TRBV11-2 and TRBJ2-7, reads EAGVAQSPRYKIIEKRQSVAFWCNPISGHATLYWYQQILGQGPKLLIQFQNNGVVDDSQLPKDRFSAERLKGVDSTLKIQPAKLEDSAVYLCASSLLGQGSYEQYFGPGTRLTVT.